This T cell receptor (beta chain) was captured in a study of cytomegalovirus exposure and HLA in healthy donors. As for the study in general: Prior work identified 117 million unique TCR beta sequences in about 179 million T cells.

It was with 60 Vbeta and 13 Jbeta primers that the PCR ran. The data were produced by immunoSEQ multiplex PCR, yet TCRdb's version contains in-frame clones alone and is incomplete. The sample includes around 94,000 clones, 77% seen only once; the top ten take 4.5% to 6%. Turning to this clone: What it binds is unknown.

General study results and limits: In presence/absence analyses, roughly uniform sequencing depth across donors was assumed.

Trimming shortened V by 6 bases and J by 4 bases, and 13 bases separated the two germline ends. Germline-derived CDR1 and CDR2 are SGHTA and FQGNSA. The CDR3 spans 13 residues. The chain is built from TRBV7-2 and TRBJ2-7; tentatively, D is TRBD1 (7 bases). The specimen sequenced was PBMCs. This TCR was sampled from a woman aged 40 to 55 in good health and CMV-seronegative. In DNA, the CDR3 is TGTGCCAGCAGAACATCAGGGGGGTACGAGCAGTACTTC. It specifies CASRTSGGYEQYF.